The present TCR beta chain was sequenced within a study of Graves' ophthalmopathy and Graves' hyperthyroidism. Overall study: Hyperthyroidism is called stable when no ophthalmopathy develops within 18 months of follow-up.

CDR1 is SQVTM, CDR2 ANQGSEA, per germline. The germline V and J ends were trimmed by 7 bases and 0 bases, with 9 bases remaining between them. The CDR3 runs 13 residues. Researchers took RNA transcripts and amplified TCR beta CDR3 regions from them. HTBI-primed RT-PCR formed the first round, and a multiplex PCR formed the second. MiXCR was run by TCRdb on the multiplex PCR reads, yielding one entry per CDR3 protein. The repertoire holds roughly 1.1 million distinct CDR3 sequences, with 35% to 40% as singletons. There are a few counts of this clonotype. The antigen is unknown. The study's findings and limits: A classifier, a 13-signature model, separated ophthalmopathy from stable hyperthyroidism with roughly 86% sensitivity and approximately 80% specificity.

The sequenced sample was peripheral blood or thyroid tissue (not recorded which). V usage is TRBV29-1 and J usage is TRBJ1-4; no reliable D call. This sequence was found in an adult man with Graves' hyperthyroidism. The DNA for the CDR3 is TGCAGCGCCGAAGGTGCAACTAATGAAAAACTGTTTTTT. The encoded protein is CSAEGATNEKLFF.